This T cell receptor (beta chain) was found in a study of T cells in Graves' hyperthyroidism and ophthalmopathy (dated by TCRdb to about 2019). In terms of the full investigation: Peripheral blood samples were taken at the time of initial diagnosis, prior to any treatment. To identify distinguishing TCR V-J signatures, a discovery cohort of about 95 patients was used, comprising 43 with Graves' ophthalmopathy and about 59 with stable Graves' hyperthyroidism. Prospective prediction of ophthalmopathy was tested in an independent validation cohort of 18 to 20 hyperthyroidism patients and 15 to 17 patients who later progressed to ophthalmopathy. The roughly 90 discovery patients were divided at random into training and test sets in a 7:3 ratio. In about 6 Graves' hyperthyroidism patients, the study also compared T-cell repertoires from thyroid tissue with T-cell repertoires from blood. Once sampling was done, hyperthyroidism patients were given methimazole at a starting dose of 30 mg daily, whereas ophthalmopathy patients were given high-dose intravenous methylprednisolone. The paper reports TCR Vbeta CDR3 sequencing of over 120 peripheral blood samples: fewer than 50 ophthalmopathy, about 75 hyperthyroidism and approximately 17 progressor patients. Beyond this particular receptor, the publication reports: In validation, progression to ophthalmopathy was predicted by the model with 70% to 71% sensitivity and nearly 75% specificity, a median of around 6.5 months before onset. Most expanded thyroid clonotypes (frequency above 0.001) were also found in blood, which suggests that blood repertoires may mirror thyroid immune responses. A model built on a 13 V-J signature distinguished ophthalmopathy from stable hyperthyroidism, reaching about 89% sensitivity and 81% to 83% specificity in cross-validation and 80%/75% in testing. No statistical method was used to set the sample size in advance, and investigators knew the group allocation.

Ten or more counts support this clonotype. Its antigen remains unidentified. Per-nucleotide qualities are absent, and no much larger clonotype sits a single base away. The germline V gene (reference sequence) supplies CDR1 DFQATT and CDR2 SNEGSKA. Trimming removed 5 bases from V and 4 bases from J; the gene matches leave 8 bases unexplained. Inclusive of the bounding cysteine and phenylalanine, the CDR3 is 14 residues long. Only the CDR3 DNA is retained, 42 bases long and in frame from the first base. Amplification of TCR beta CDR3 regions was carried out from RNA transcripts. The TCR CDR3 was subjected to a first round of RT-PCR using the HTBI primer set and the Qiagen OneStep RT-PCR kit. The libraries were constructed in a second round of multiplex PCR and then size-selected and purified. Sequencing of the libraries was done on an Illumina HiSeq2000 using paired-end 100 bp reads. As for the authors' bioinformatics: SOAPnuke was used to process the raw data, throwing out any read that contained adapters or uncalled bases, had a mean Phred below 15, or lacked an exact constant-primer or identifier match. High-quality paired reads were merged with COPE v1.2.5, and unique nucleotide sequences were defined as clonotypes. Clonotypes were aligned to IMGT TRBV, TRBD and TRBJ reference segments using MiTCR v1.1. Only V-J combinations with frequency above 0.0001, covering 99% to 99.2% of repertoires, were analysed. A TCS score was defined as the ratio of F50 (clonal expansion) to E x V (chaos), with BLOSUM62-based TCRdist applied between CDR3 peptides within each V-J. Welch's t-statistics and random forest reduced roughly 540 V-J features to 13, which were used in a naive Bayes classifier (R e1071). In TCRdb, the public reads were trimmed at Q25 with fastp and aligned with MiXCR, with productive beta chains retained. Each CDR3 protein appears once, grouped with its most common genes and DNA. TCRdb's processing, not the authors', yielded these V and J calls. For this sample there are around 620,000 distinct CDR3 sequences; roughly 17% appear just once. Jointly, the top ten make up 3.8% of the sample.

Stable Graves' hyperthyroidism was defined as the absence of progression to ophthalmopathy over 18 months of follow-up. Hyperthyroidism patients were newly diagnosed, had a disease duration of under 2 months, and were aged 18 to 65 years. Any patient with an uncontrolled infection, another autoimmune disease, pregnancy or lactation was excluded. Diagnoses relied on clinical symptoms, serum thyroxine and TRAb, thyroid ultrasound and orbital computed tomography. PBMCs were separated from about 10 ml of fresh peripheral blood using Ficoll-Paque density gradient centrifugation. Total RNA was extracted using Trizol reagent, and RNA quality was assessed on an Agilent 2100 Bioanalyzer.

The clonotype comes from a woman in her thirties with Graves' hyperthyroidism. Input material: blood. The sequence joins TRBV20-1 to TRBJ2-7; 10 bases in between match TRBD2. The CDR3 reads CSALKREGRYEQYF. The nucleotides read TGCAGTGCTCTAAAGCGGGAGGGCAGGTACGAGCAGTACTTC.